These 17 T cell receptor beta chains originate from one sample sequenced in a study of T-cell memory formation after mild COVID-19. Using its own MiXCR run on the 5' RACE reads, TCRdb lists one record per CDR3 protein. This sample has 140,000 to 150,000 distinct CDR3 sequences, with approximately 25% found just once. The source material was PBMCs or a T cell subset sorted from them (not recorded which). Receptors originate from an adult woman who had mild COVID-19 (a few samples of this study predate the infection). Cell type and time point are not known.

This clonotype occurred a few times. V gene TRBV12-3 or TRBV12-4 combines with J gene TRBJ2-3; 10 bases match TRBD1. The CDR3 extends over 18 amino acids. The V gene end was trimmed by 1 base and the J gene end by 5 bases; junction bases not matched to a gene: 12. CDR3: CASSLVFEGQGLGDTQYF. Written as DNA, the CDR3 is TGTGCCAGCAGTTTAGTGTTTGAGGGACAGGGGCTAGGAGATACGCAGTATTTT.

In DNA, the CDR3 is TGTGCCAGCCGCCACCAGCCGGGACTACAATACAATGAGCAGTTCTTC. Protein sequence: CASRHQPGLQYNEQFF. This sequence joins TRBV27 and TRBJ2-1; 7 nucleotides match TRBD2. J lost 4 bases, V lost 8 bases, and 14 bases had no gene match. Germline values: CDR1 MNHEY, CDR2 SMNVEV (reference sequence). The CDR3 consists of 16 residues.

This clonotype was detected a few times. The chain combines TRBV29-1 with TRBJ2-1; D is possibly TRBD1 or TRBD2 (5 bases each). Deletions cut 3 bases from V and 2 bases from J, with 8 bases between. The germline V gene has CDR1 SQVTM and CDR2 ANQGSEA. The CDR3 is 13 amino acids. The CDR3 region has the DNA TGCAGCGTTGATCTGGGGGCCTACAATGAGCAGTTCTTC. It specifies CSVDLGAYNEQFF.

The table lists this clonotype with a few counts. The chain couples TRBV11-3 to TRBJ2-7, with D perhaps TRBD1 or TRBD2 (5 bases each). This CDR3 is 14 amino acids long. Germline-derived CDR1 and CDR2 are SGHNT and YENEEA. Trimming took 3 bases from V and 2 from J, leaving 11 bases between them. In DNA, the CDR3 is TGTGCCAGCAGCTTGCAGGGAGATGCCTACGAGCAGTACTTC. As protein: CASSLQGDAYEQYF.

This clonotype has only a few counts. The V gene is TRBV15, the J gene TRBJ1-2; perhaps TRBD1 as D (5 bases). CDR1 and CDR2 (germline): LNHNV, YYDKDF (reference sequence). V lost 0 bases and J 3 bases, leaving 20 bases between the germline ends. This CDR3 spans 18 amino acids. CDR3 DNA sequence: TGTGCCACCAGCAGAGACCGCTCCCAGCTAGACAGTGACTATGGCTACACCTTC. Translated, it gives CATSRDRSQLDSDYGYTF.

The genes are TRBV24-1 and TRBJ2-1, with 11 bases matching TRBD2. V lost 3 bases, J lost 5 bases, and 8 bases stayed unmatched. The CDR3 is made up of 17 amino acids. Germline CDR1 and CDR2: KGHDR and SFDVKD. Here the CDR3 reads CATSDTTSGSTHNEQFF. As DNA, the CDR3 is TGTGCCACCAGTGATACCACTAGCGGGAGTACCCACAATGAGCAGTTCTTC.

The rearrangement joins TRBV6-2 or TRBV6-3 to TRBJ2-7; D remains unclear. The germline V gene has CDR1 MNHEY and CDR2 SVGEGT. Trimming removed 6 bases from V and 3 bases from J, with 12 bases in between. The CDR3 sequence is 13 residues long. The chain's CDR3 is CASSSGALYEQYF. CDR3 nucleotide sequence: TGTGCCAGCAGCTCAGGAGCCCTCTACGAGCAGTACTTC.

The chain recombines TRBV29-1 with TRBJ2-7; TRBD2 is a possible D gene (6 bases). The CDR3 is 14 amino acids. Trimming pared 7 bases from V and 2 bases from J, leaving 18 bases between. The germline CDR1 and CDR2 sequences are SQVTM and ANQGSEA. This CDR3 is CSAAGGPGAYEQYF. DNA for the CDR3: TGCAGCGCGGCCGGGGGTCCGGGGGCCTACGAGCAGTACTTC.

The gene calls are TRBV6-2 or TRBV6-3 and TRBJ1-5; 9 nucleotides line up with TRBD1. This CDR3 has 15 residues. The V gene end was trimmed by 5 bases and the J gene end by 5 bases; junction bases not matched to a gene: 7. Germline V gene sequence: CDR1 MNHEY, CDR2 SVGEGT. CDR3 coding DNA: TGTGCCAGCAGTCAAGAGGGACAGGGATATCAGCCCCAGCATTTT. It yields the protein CASSQEGQGYQPQHF.

This clonotype has more than one count but fewer than ten. The germline gene is not matched at one end of the junction; a read error may be the cause. This rearrangement joins TRBV20-1 to TRBJ1-2; no clear D gene. The CDR3 runs to 11 residues. Germline values: CDR1 DFQATT, CDR2 SNEGSKA (reference sequence). The chain's CDR3 is CSARLPGSTPF. The CDR3 coding sequence is TGCAGTGCTAGATTGCCGGGGAGCACTCCTTTC.

This chain joins TRBV15 and TRBJ2-1; D gene uncertain. V shed 0 bases and J shed 4 bases, with 7 bases lying between them. The germline CDR1 and CDR2 sequences are LNHNV and YYDKDF (reference sequence). The length of the CDR3 is 14 residues. In DNA, the CDR3 is TGTGCCACCAGCAGAGATGAGCTGTACAATGAGCAGTTCTTC. Amino acid sequence: CATSRDELYNEQFF. The entire variable domain, with the rest obtained from reference TRBV15 and TRBJ2-1, is as follows: DAMVIQNPRYQVTQFGKPVTLSCSQTLNHNVMYWYQQKSSQAPKLLFHYYDKDFNNEADTPDNFQSRRPNTSFCFLDIRSPGLGDTAMYLCATSRDELYNEQFFGPGTRLTVL.

The chain uses TRBV7-9 and TRBJ2-1; 8 nucleotides line up with TRBD2. The CDR3 sequence is 15 residues long. Trimming at V came to 6 bases and at J to 0 bases, leaving 4 bases not matched to a gene. Germline V gives CDR1 SEHNR, CDR2 FQNEAQ (reference sequence). The CDR3 loop reads CASRHSGNSYNEQFF. The CDR3 nucleotides read TGTGCCAGCAGACATAGCGGGAACTCCTACAATGAGCAGTTCTTC.

This clonotype showed up just a few times. This chain connects TRBV12-3 or TRBV12-4 to TRBJ1-1; unclear D gene. Trimming removed 5 bases from V and 8 bases from J, with 12 bases in between. The CDR3 covers 12 residues. CDR3 in DNA: TGTGCCAGCAGTCCAGGACCCCCAGAAGCTTTCTTT. Protein product: CASSPGPPEAFF.

This clonotype was seen a few times. The V call is TRBV7-8, the J call TRBJ1-1, with a possible D match to TRBD1 (5 bases). Looked up from germline, CDR1 is SGHVS and CDR2 is FQNEAQ. V was cut by 1 base and J by 0 bases, with 9 bases left in between. The CDR3 contains 15 residues. This CDR3 reads CASSLGRVMNTEAFF. Here the CDR3 DNA reads TGTGCCAGCAGCTTAGGCAGGGTCATGAACACTGAAGCTTTCTTT.

This clonotype was detected a few times. The chain couples TRBV30 to TRBJ1-2; possible D gene TRBD1, 5 bases. The CDR3 consists of 15 residues. V was pared by 0 bases and J by 5 bases, with 16 bases between. In germline, CDR1 is GTSNPN, CDR2 SVGIG (reference sequence). The CDR3 region has the DNA TGTGCCTGGAGTGTACCCTGGGCAGGGAGGTATGGCTACACCTTC. Residues: CAWSVPWAGRYGYTF.

V and J are TRBV7-8 and TRBJ2-7; D gene unclear. This CDR3 has 14 residues. The ends were cut back, 3 bases at V and 5 bases at J, with 14 bases in the middle. Germline CDR1 SGHVS, CDR2 FQNEAQ. The DNA of the CDR3 is TGTGCCAGCAGCTTGGACCCCGTCGGCCACGAGCAGTACTTC. Translation gives CASSLDPVGHEQYF. Filled out from reference TRBV7-8 and TRBJ2-7, the complete variable domain reads GAGVSQSPRYKVAKRGQDVALRCDPISGHVSLFWYQQALGQGPEFLTYFQNEAQLDKSGLPSDRFFAERPEGSVSTLKIQRTQQEDSAVYLCASSLDPVGHEQYFGPGTRLTVT.

The J gene is TRBJ2-7, the V gene TRBV5-1; D not resolved. V gave up 0 bases and J gave up 2 bases, with 6 bases separating them. The CDR3 sequence is 13 residues long. The germline gives CDR1 SGHRS, CDR2 YFSETQ. This CDR3 reads CASSLAPTYEQYF. In DNA form, the CDR3 reads TGCGCCAGCAGCTTGGCTCCGACCTACGAGCAGTACTTC.